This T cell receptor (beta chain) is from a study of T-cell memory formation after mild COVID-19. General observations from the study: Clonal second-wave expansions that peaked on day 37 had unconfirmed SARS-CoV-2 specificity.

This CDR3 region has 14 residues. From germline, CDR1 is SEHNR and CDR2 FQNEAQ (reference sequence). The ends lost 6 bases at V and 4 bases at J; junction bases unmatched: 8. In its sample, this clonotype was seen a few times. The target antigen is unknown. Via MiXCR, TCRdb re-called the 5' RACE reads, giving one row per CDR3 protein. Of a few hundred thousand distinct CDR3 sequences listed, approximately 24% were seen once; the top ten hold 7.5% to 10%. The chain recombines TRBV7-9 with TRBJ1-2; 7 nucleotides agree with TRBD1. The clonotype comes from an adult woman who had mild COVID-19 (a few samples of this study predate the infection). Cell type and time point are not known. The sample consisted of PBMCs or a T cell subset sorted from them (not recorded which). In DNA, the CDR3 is TGTGCCAGCAGATACACAGGGGTCCCCTATGGCTACACCTTC. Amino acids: CASRYTGVPYGYTF.